This T cell receptor (beta chain) is drawn from a study of cytomegalovirus exposure and HLA in healthy donors. The repertoire was sequenced with immunoSEQ multiplex PCR; TCRdb's copy has only in-frame clones and lacks some. This table holds around 230,000 clones, about 86% found once. Regarding the study as a whole: Researchers counted around 180 TCR beta chains as cytomegalovirus-associated.

Germline-derived CDR1 and CDR2 are SNHLY and FYNNEI. The CDR3 loop spans 13 amino acids. Trimming took 7 bases from V and 2 from J; bases not matched to a gene: 2. In regard to this clone: As yet, its antigen is unknown.

The TCR was taken from a woman in her twenties or thirties in good health and CMV-seropositive. The chain carries TRBV2 and TRBJ2-7; TRBD1 matches at 10 bases. The sample consisted of PBMCs. The CDR3 protein is CASTGTGAYEQYF. In DNA, the CDR3 is TGTGCCAGCACGGGGACAGGGGCCTACGAGCAGTACTTC.